This TCR beta chain was identified in a study of T-cell reconstitution after alpha-beta-depleted transplantation in children. Preparing the TCRbeta library involved the use of unique molecular identifiers. TCRdb recomputed calls from the PCR reads with MiXCR, one row per CDR3 protein. Here the sample spans 450,000 to 500,000 distinct CDR3 sequences, around 13% being singletons. This clonotype was detected only a few times. The CDR3 is 11 residues long. V shed 4 bases and J shed 3 bases, with 7 bases lying between them. Germline V gene data show CDR1 as DFQATT and CDR2 as SNEGSKA (reference sequence). The chain combines TRBV20-1 with TRBJ2-7, with D unclear. This sequence originates from a human donor who donated a stem cell graft to a child with combined immunodeficiency. This material consisted of PBMCs from the stem cell graft donor, taken from the stem cell graft. In DNA form, the CDR3 reads TGCAGTGCTAAGATAGACTACGAGCAGTACTTC. Translation: CSAKIDYEQYF.